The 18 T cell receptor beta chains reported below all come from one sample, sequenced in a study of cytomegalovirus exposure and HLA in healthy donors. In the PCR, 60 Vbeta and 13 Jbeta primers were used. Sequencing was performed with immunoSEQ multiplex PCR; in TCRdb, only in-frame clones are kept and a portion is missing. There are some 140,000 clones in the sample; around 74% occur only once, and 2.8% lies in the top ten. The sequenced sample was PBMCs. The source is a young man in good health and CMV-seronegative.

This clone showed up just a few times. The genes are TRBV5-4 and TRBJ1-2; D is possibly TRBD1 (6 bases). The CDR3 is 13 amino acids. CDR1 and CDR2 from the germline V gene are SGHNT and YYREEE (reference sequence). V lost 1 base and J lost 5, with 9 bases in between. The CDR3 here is CASSLRGFYGYTF. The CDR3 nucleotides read TGTGCCAGCAGCTTGAGGGGGTTTTATGGCTACACCTTC.

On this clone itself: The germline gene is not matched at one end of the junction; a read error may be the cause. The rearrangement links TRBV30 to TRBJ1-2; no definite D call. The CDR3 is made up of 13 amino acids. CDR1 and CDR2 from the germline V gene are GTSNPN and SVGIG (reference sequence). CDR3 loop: CASTTLGSPGLSF. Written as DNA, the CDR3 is TGTGCCTCGACAACTCTCGGGAGTCCCGGCTTGAGCTTC.

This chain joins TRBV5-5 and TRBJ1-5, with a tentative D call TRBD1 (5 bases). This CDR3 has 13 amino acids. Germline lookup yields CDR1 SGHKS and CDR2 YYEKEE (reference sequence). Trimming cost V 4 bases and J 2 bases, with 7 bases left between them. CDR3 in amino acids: CASSQQGNQPQHF. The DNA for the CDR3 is TGTGCCAGCAGCCAACAGGGCAATCAGCCCCAGCATTTT.

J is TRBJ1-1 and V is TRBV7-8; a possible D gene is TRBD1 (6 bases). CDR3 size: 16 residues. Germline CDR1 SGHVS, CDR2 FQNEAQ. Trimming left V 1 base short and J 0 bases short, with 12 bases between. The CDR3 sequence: CASSLVGQGMNTEAFF. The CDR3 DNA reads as TGTGCCAGCAGCTTAGTAGGGCAGGGGATGAACACTGAAGCTTTCTTT.

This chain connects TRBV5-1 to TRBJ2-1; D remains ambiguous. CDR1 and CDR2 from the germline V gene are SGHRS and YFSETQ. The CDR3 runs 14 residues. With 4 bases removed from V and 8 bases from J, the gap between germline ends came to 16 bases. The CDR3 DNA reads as TGCGCCAGCAGCCCCGAGGCTACTACGGATGAGCAGTTCTTC. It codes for CASSPEATTDEQFF. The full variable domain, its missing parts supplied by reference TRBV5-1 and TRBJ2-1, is KAGVTQTPRYLIKTRGQQVTLSCSPISGHRSVSWYQQTPGQGLQFLFEYFSETQRNKGNFPGRFSGRQFSNSRSEMNVSTLELGDSALYLCASSPEATTDEQFFGPGTRLTVL.

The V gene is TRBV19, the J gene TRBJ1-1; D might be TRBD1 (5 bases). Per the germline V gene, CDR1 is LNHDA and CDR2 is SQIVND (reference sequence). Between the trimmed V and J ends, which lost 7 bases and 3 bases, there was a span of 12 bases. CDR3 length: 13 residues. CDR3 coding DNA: TGTGCCAGTATGTCTGGGGCGTACACTGAAGCTTTCTTT. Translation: CASMSGAYTEAFF.

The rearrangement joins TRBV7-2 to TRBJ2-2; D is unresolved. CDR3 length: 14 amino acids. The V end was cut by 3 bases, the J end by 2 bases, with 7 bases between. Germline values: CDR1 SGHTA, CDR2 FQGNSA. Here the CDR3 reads CASSFGPNTGELFF. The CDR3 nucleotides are TGTGCCAGCAGCTTTGGGCCTAACACCGGGGAGCTGTTTTTT.

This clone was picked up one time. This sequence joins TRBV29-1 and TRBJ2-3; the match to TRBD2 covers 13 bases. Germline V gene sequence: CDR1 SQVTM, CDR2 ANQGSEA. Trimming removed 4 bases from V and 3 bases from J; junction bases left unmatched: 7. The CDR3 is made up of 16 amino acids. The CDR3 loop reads CSVGSLAGGDTDTQYF. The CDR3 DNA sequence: TGCAGCGTTGGATCACTAGCGGGGGGGGATACAGATACGCAGTATTTT.

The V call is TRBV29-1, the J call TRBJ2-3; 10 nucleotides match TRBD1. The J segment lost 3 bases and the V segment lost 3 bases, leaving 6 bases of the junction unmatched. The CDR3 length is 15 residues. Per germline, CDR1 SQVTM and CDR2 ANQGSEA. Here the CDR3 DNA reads TGCAGCGTTGACCCGGACAGGGGGGGTACAGATACGCAGTATTTT. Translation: CSVDPDRGGTDTQYF.

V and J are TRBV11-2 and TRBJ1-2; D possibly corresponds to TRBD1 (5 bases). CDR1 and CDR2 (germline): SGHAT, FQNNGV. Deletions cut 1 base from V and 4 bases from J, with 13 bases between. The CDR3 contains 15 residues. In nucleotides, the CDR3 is TGTGCCAGCAGCTTAGGGATTCAGGGCGGCTATGGCTACACCTTC. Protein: CASSLGIQGGYGYTF.

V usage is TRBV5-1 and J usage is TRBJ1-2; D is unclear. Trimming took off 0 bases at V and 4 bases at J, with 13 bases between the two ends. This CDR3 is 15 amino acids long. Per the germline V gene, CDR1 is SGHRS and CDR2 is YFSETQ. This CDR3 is CASSLGPHSGYGYTF. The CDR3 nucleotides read TGCGCCAGCAGCTTGGGTCCCCACAGCGGCTATGGCTACACCTTC.

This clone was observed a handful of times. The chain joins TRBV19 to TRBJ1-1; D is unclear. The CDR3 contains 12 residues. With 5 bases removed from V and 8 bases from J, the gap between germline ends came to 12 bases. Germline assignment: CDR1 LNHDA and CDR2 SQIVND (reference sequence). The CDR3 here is CASSLQYQEAFF. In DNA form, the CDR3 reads TGTGCCAGTAGTCTACAGTACCAGGAAGCTTTCTTT.

DNA for the CDR3: TGTGCCACCAGCAGAGGTTTGGGGGGTAATTCACCCCTCCACTTT. This translates into CATSRGLGGNSPLHF. The chain carries TRBV15 and TRBJ1-6; perhaps TRBD1 as D (5 bases). The germline CDR1 and CDR2 sequences are LNHNV and YYDKDF (reference sequence). The CDR3 covers 15 residues. With 1 base removed from V and 6 bases from J, the gap between germline ends came to 10 bases.

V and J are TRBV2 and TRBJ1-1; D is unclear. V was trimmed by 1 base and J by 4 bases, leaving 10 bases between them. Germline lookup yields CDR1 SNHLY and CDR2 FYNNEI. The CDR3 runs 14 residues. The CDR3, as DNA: TGTGCCAGCAGTGAAGAACGCAGCGTCACTGAAGCTTTCTTT. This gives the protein CASSEERSVTEAFF.

CDR3 nucleotide sequence: TGTGCCAGTAGTATAGCTGAGCGGGGGGGGAACAATGAGCAGTTCTTC. This translates into CASSIAERGGNNEQFF. The chain couples TRBV19 to TRBJ2-1; 10 positions agree with TRBD2. CDR3 size: 16 residues. Germline V gene lookup returns CDR1 LNHDA and CDR2 SQIVND (reference sequence). J gave up 5 bases and V 1 base, and 5 bases lay outside the gene matches.

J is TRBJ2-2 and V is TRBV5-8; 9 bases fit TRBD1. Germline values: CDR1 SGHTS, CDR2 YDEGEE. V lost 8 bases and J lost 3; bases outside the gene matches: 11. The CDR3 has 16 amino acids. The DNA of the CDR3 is TGTGCCAGACCCCTTCAACAGGGGGCATACACCGGGGAGCTGTTTTTT. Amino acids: CARPLQQGAYTGELFF.

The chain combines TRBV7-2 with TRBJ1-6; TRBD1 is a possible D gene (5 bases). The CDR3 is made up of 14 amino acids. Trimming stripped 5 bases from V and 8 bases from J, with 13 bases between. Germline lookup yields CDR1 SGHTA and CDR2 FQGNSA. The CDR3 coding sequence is TGTGCCAGCAGCCCGGGGGTTTTGGATTCACCCCTCCACTTT. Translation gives CASSPGVLDSPLHF. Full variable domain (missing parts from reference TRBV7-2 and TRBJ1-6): GAGVSQSPSNKVTEKGKDVELRCDPISGHTALYWYRQSLGQGLEFLIYFQGNSAPDKSGLPSDRFSAERTGGSVSTLTIQRTQQEDSAVYLCASSPGVLDSPLHFGNGTRLTVT.

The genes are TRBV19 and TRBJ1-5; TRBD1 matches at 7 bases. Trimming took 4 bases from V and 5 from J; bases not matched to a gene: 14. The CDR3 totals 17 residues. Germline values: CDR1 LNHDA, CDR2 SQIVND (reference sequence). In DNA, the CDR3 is TGTGCCAGTAGTACTTCCTCCGACAGGGCTCCATATCAGCCCCAGCATTTT. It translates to CASSTSSDRAPYQPQHF.